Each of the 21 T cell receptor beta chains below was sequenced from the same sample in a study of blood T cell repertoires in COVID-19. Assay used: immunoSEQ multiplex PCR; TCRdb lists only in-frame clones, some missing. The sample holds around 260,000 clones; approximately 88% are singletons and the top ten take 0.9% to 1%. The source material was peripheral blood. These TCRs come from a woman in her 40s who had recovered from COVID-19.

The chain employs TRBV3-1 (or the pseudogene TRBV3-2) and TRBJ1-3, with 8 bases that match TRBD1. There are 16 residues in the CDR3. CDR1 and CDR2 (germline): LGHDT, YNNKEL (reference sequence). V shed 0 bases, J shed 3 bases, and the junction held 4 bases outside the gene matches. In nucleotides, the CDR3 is TGTGCCAGCAGCCAAGATATCACAGGGGGTGGAAACACCATATATTTT. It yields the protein CASSQDITGGGNTIYF.

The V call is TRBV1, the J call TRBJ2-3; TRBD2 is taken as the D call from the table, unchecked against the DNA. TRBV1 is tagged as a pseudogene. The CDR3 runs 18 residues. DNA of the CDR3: TGCACCAGCAGCCCCCTCCCCTTCTGTCGGGAGGGACCAGATACGCAGTATTTT. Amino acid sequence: CTSSPLPFCREGPDTQYF.

The CDR3 DNA reads TGTGCCAGCAGTGTCTACTACGGGACAGGACAATACGAGCAGTACTTC. Translation: CASSVYYGTGQYEQYF. The chain couples TRBV25-1 to TRBJ2-7; 8 bases are shared with TRBD1. Germline CDR1 MGHDK, CDR2 SYGVNS. With 4 bases clipped from V and 4 bases from J, the junction kept 12 bases outside the gene matches. The CDR3 is 16 amino acids.

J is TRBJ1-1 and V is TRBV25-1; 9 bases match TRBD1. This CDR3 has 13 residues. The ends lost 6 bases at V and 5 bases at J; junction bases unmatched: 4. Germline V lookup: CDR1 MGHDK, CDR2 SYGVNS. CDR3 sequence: CASRPGQGTEAFF. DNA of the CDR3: TGTGCCAGCAGACCGGGACAGGGAACTGAAGCTTTCTTT.

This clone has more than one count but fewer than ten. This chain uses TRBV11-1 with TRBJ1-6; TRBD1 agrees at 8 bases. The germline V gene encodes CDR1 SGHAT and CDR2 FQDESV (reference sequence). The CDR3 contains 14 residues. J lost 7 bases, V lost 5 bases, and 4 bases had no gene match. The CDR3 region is CASSRTGNNSPLHF. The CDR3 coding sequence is TGTGCCAGCAGCCGGACAGGGAACAATTCACCCCTCCACTTT. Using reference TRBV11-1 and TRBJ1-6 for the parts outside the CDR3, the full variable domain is EAEVAQSPRYKITEKSQAVAFWCDPISGHATLYWYRQILGQGPELLVQFQDESVVDDSQLPKDRFSAERLKGVDSTLKIQPAELGDSAMYLCASSRTGNNSPLHFGNGTRLTVT.

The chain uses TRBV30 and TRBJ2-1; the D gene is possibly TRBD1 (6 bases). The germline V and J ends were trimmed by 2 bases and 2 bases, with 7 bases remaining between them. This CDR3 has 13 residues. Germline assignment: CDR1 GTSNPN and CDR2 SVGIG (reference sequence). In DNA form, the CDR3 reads TGTGCCTGGAGTCGACAGGCCTACAATGAGCAGTTCTTC. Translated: CAWSRQAYNEQFF.

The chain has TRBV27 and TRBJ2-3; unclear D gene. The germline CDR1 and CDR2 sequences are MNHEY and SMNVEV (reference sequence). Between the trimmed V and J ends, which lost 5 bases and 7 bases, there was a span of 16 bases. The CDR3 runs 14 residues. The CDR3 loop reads CASSRKATSHTQYF. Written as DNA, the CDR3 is TGTGCCAGCAGTAGAAAGGCGACTTCACATACGCAGTATTTT.

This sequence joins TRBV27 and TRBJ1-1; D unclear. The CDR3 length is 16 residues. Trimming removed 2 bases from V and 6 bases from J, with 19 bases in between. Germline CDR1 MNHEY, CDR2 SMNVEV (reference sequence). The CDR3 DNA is TGTGCCAGCAGTTTACAGTCAGGCAAATTTGTCTCTGAAGCTTTCTTT. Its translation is CASSLQSGKFVSEAFF.

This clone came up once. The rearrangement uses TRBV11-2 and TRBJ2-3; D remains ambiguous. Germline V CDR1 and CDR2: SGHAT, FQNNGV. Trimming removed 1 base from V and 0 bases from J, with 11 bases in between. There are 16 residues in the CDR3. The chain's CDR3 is CASSLGSTISTDTQYF. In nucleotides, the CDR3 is TGTGCCAGCAGCTTAGGGAGCACCATAAGCACAGATACGCAGTATTTT.

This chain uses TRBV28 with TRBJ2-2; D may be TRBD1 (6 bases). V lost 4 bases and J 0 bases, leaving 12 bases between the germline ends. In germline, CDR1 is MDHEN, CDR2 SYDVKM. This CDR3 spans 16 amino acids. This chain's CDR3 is CASSSGHSANTGELFF. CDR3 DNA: TGTGCCAGCAGTTCGGGACACTCCGCGAACACCGGGGAGCTGTTTTTT.

The CDR3, as DNA: TGTGCCAGCAGCTTAGTTGGAGACAGGGGGCTCTTGGGGCCCGGGGAGCTGTTTTTT. Amino acids: CASSLVGDRGLLGPGELFF. The chain employs TRBV7-2 and TRBJ2-2; 10 bases are a match to TRBD1. The ends lost 1 base at V and 6 bases at J; junction bases unmatched: 14. In germline, CDR1 is SGHTA, CDR2 FQGNSA. This CDR3 has 19 residues.

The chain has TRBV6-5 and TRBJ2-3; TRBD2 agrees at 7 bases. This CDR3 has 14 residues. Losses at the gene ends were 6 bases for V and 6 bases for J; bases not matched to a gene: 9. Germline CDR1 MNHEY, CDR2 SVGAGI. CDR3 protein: CASRTGLAEDTQYF. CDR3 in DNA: TGTGCCAGCAGGACCGGGCTAGCGGAGGATACGCAGTATTTT.

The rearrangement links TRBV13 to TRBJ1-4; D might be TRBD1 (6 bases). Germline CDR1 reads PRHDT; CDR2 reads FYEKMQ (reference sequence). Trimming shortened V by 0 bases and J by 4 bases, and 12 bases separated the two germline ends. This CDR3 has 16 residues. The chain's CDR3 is CASSLGLQGFNEKLFF. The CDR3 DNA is TGTGCCAGCAGCTTAGGCCTACAGGGTTTTAATGAAAAACTGTTTTTT.

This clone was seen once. The CDR3 sequence: CASSLAAESYNEQFF. DNA for the CDR3: TGCGCCAGCAGCTTGGCGGCGGAATCCTACAATGAGCAGTTCTTC. The rearrangement uses TRBV5-1 and TRBJ2-1; unclear D gene. The germline CDR1 and CDR2 sequences are SGHRS and YFSETQ. The V end lost 0 bases, the J end lost 1 base, and 8 bases lay between the germline ends. The CDR3 extends over 15 amino acids.

The CDR3 region has the DNA TGCAGCGCTTCGACAGTGAACACTGAAGCTTTCTTT. Translation: CSASTVNTEAFF. The chain is built from TRBV29-1 and TRBJ1-1; perhaps TRBD1 as D (5 bases). Germline-derived CDR1 and CDR2 are SQVTM and ANQGSEA. The CDR3 consists of 12 residues. The V gene lost 7 bases and the J gene lost 0 bases, with 9 bases spanning the gap.

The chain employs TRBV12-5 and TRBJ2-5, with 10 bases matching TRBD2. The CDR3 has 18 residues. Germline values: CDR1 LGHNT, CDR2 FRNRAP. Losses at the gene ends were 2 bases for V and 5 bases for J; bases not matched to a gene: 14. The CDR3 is CASGLPTSGVAAKETQYF. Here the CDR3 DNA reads TGTGCTAGTGGTTTGCCTACTAGCGGGGTAGCCGCCAAGGAGACCCAGTACTTC.

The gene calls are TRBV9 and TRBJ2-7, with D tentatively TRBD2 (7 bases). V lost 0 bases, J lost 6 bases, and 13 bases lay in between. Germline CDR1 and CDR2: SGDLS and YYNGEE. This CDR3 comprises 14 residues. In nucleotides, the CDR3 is TGTGCCAGCAGCGTAGAGGGGGGGCGCGTCGAGCAGTACTTC. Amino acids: CASSVEGGRVEQYF.

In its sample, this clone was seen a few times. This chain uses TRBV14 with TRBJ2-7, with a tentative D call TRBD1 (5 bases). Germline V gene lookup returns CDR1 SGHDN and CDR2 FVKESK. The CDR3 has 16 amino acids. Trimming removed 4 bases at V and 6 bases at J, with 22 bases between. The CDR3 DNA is TGTGCCAGCAGCCCAGGGTACTCTTTTGTTAAATCCGAGCAGTACTTC. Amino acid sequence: CASSPGYSFVKSEQYF.

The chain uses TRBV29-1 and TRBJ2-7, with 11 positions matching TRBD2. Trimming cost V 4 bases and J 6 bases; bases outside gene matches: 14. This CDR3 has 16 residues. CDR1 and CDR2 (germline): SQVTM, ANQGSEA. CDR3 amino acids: CSVGERLAGGVGEQYF. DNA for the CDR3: TGCAGCGTTGGGGAGAGGCTAGCGGGAGGAGTAGGCGAGCAGTACTTC.

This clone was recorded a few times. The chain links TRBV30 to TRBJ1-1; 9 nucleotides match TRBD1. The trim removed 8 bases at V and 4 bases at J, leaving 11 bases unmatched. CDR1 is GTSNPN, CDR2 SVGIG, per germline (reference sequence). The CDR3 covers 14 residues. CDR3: CALNRGLSGTEAFF. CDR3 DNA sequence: TGTGCCCTGAACAGGGGGCTGTCAGGCACTGAAGCTTTCTTT.

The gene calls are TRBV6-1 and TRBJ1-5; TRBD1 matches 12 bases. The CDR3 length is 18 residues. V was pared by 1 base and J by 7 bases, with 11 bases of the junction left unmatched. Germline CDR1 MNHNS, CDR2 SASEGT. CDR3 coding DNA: TGTGCCAGCAGTGAAGACGGGACAGGGGGCTATGAGGGGCAGCCCCAGCATTTT. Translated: CASSEDGTGGYEGQPQHF.